This T cell receptor (beta chain) was recovered during a study of T cells in Graves' hyperthyroidism and ophthalmopathy. For the study at large: Peripheral blood was collected at initial diagnosis, before any treatment.

The source material, RNA transcripts, was used to amplify TCR beta CDR3 regions. A first-round RT-PCR of the TCR CDR3 used the HTBI primer set. TCRdb re-called the multiplex PCR reads with MiXCR, one entry per CDR3 protein. The sample includes around 450,000 distinct CDR3 sequences, roughly an eighth of them seen just once. Germline assignment: CDR1 MDHEN and CDR2 SYDVKM. J lost 7 bases, V lost 6 bases, and 11 bases had no gene match. This CDR3 spans 16 amino acids. This clonotype was detected ten times or more. Exclusion followed for patients with uncontrolled infection, other autoimmune disease, pregnancy or lactation.

This TCR came from a woman younger than 35 with Graves' hyperthyroidism. Material: blood. This chain connects TRBV28 to TRBJ2-2; the match to TRBD1 covers 10 bases. This CDR3 reads CASRDPGTGVRGELFF. In DNA form, the CDR3 reads TGTGCCAGCAGGGATCCCGGGACAGGGGTTCGCGGGGAGCTGTTTTTT.